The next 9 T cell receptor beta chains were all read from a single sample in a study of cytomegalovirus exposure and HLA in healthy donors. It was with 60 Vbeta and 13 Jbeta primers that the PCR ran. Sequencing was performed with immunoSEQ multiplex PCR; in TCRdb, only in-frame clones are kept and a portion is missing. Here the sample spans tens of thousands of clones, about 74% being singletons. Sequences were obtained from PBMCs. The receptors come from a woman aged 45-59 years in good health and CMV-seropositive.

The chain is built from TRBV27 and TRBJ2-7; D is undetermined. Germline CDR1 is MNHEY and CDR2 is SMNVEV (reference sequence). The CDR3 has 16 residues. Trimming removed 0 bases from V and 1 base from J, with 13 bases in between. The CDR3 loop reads CASSLSSLSPSYEQYF. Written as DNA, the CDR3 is TGTGCCAGCAGTTTATCGTCACTTAGCCCTTCCTACGAGCAGTACTTC.

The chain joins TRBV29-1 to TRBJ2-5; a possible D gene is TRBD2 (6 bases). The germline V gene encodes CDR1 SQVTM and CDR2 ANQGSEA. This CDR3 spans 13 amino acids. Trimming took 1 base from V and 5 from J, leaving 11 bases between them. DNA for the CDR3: TGCAGCGTTGAAGTACTAGCTGGGGAGACCCAGTACTTC. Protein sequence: CSVEVLAGETQYF.

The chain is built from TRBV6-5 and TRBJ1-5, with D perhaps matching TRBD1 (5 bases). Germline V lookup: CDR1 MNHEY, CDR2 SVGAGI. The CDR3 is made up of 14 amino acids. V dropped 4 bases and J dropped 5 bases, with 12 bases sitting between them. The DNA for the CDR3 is TGTGCCAGCAGTTCTTCCTGGGGGGATCAGCCCCAGCATTTT. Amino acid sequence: CASSSSWGDQPQHF.

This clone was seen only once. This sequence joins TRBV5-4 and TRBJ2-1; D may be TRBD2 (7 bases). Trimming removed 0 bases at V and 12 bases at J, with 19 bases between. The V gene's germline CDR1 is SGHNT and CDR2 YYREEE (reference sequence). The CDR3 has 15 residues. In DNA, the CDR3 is TGTGCCAGCAGCTTGGAGGGTCGAGGGGGACTAAGGCAGTTCTTC. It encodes CASSLEGRGGLRQFF.

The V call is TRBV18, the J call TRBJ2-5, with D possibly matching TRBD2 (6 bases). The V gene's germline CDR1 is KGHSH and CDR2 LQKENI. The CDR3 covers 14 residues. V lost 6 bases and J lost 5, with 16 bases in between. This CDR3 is CASSPGSPGETQYF. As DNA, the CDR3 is TGTGCCAGCTCTCCCGGGAGCCCGGGGGAGACCCAGTACTTC.

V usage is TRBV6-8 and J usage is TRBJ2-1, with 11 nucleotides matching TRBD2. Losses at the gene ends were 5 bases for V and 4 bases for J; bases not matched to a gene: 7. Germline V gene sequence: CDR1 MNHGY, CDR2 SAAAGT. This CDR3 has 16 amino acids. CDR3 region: CASSIPGLADYNEQFF. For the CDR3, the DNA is TGTGCCAGCAGTATACCGGGACTAGCGGATTACAATGAGCAGTTCTTC.

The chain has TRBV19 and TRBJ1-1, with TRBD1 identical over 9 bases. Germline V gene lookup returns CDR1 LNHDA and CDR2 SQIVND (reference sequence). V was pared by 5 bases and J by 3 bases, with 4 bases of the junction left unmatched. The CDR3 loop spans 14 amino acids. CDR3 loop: CASSQTGGHTEAFF. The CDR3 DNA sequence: TGTGCCAGTAGTCAGACAGGGGGGCACACTGAAGCTTTCTTT.

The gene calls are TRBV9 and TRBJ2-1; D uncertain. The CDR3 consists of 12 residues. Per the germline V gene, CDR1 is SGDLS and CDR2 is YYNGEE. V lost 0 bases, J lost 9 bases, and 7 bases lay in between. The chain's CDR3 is CASSVVVGEQFF. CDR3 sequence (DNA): TGTGCCAGCAGCGTAGTGGTCGGTGAGCAGTTCTTC. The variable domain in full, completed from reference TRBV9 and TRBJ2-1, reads DSGVTQTPKHLITATGQRVTLRCSPRSGDLSVYWYQQSLDQGLQFLIQYYNGEERAKGNILERFSAQQFPDLHSELNLSSLELGDSALYFCASSVVVGEQFFGPGTRLTVL.

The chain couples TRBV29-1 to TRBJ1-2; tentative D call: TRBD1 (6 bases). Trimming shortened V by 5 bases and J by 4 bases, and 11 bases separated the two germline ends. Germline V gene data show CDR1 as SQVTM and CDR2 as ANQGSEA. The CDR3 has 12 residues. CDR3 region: CSVQVGAYGYTF. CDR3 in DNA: TGCAGCGTTCAGGTGGGGGCCTATGGCTACACCTTC.